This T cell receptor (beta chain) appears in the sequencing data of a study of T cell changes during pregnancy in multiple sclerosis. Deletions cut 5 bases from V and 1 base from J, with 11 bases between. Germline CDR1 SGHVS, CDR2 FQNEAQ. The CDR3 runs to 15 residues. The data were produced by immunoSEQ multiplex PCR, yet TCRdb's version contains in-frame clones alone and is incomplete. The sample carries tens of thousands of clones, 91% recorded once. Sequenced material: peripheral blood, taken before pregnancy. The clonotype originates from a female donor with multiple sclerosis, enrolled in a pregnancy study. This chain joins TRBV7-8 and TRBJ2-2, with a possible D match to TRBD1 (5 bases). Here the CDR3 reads CASSTRRENTGELFF. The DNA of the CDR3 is TGTGCCAGCAGCACACGCAGGGAGAACACCGGGGAGCTGTTTTTT.